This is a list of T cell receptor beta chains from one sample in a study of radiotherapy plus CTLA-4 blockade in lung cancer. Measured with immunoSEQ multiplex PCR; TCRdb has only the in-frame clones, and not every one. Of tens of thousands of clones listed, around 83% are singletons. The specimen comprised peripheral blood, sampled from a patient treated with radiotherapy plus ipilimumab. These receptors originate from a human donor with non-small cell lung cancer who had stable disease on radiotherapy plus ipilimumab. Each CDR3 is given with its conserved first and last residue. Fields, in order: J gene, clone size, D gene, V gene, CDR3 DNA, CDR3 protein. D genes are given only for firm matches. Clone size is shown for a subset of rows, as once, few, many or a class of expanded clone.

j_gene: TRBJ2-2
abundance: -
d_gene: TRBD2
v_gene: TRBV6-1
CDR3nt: TGTGCCAGCAGTGGGCTAGCGGCGAACACCGGGGAGCTGTTTTTT
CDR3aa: CASSGLAANTGELFF

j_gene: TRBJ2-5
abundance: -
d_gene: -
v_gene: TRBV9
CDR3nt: TGTGCCAGCAGCGTAGGGGCAGGGGGGAGAATAGGGGAGACCCAGTACTTC
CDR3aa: CASSVGAGGRIGETQYF

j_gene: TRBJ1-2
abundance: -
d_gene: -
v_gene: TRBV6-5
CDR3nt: TGTGCCAGCAAAGAGGTTCTTAACTATGGCTACACCTTC
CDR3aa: CASKEVLNYGYTF

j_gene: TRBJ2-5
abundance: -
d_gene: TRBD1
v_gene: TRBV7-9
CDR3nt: TGTGCCAGCAGCTTTGGACAGGGCCAAGAGACCCAGTACTTC
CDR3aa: CASSFGQGQETQYF

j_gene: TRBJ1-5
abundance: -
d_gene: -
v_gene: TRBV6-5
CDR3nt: TGTGCCAGCAGTGCTGGGACGTGGGGTAATCAGCCCCAGCATTTT
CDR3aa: CASSAGTWGNQPQHF

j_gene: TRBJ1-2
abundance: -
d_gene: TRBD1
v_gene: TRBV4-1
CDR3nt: TGCGCCAGCAGCCCGTCCCCGGGACAGACTAACTATGGCTACACCTTC
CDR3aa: CASSPSPGQTNYGYTF

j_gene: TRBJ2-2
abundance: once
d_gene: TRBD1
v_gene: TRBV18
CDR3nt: TGTGCCAGCTCACCCGACAGGGTCACCGGGGAGCTGTTTTTT
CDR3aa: CASSPDRVTGELFF

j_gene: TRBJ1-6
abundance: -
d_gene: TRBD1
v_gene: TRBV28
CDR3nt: TGTGCCAGCAGTTCCGGGACAGGGAATTCACCCCTCCACTTT
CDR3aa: CASSSGTGNSPLHF

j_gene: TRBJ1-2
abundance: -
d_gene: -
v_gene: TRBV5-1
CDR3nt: TGCGCCAGCAGCTTAGGACAAGTTGACGGTGGCTACACCTTC
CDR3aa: CASSLGQVDGGYTF

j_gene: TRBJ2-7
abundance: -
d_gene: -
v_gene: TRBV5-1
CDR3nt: TGCGCCAGCAGCCCGGGCGGGGGCCGAGACTACGAGCAGTACTTC
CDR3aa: CASSPGGGRDYEQYF

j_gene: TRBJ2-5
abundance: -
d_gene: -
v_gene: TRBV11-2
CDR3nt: TGTGCCAGCAGCTTAGCTCCCATTACCCGGACGGGAGAGACCCAGTACTTC
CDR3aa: CASSLAPITRTGETQYF

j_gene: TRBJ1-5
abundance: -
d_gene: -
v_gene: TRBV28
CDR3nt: TGTGCCAGCCGAAGGCAGGGGAGTCAGCCCCAGCATTTT
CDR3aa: CASRRQGSQPQHF

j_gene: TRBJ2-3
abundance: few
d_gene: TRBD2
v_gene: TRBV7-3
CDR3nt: TGTGCCAGCAGCTTAGGGGCGGGAGTGGGCACAGATACGCAGTATTTT
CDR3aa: CASSLGAGVGTDTQYF

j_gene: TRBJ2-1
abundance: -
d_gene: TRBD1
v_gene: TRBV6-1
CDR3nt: TGTGCCAGCCATACAGGGGGCGTCTCTGGTGAGCAGTTCTTC
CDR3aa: CASHTGGVSGEQFF

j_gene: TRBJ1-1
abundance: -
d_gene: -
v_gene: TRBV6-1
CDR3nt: TGTGCCAGCAGTGTCGATAGGGTTCGGACTGAAGCTTTCTTT
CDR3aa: CASSVDRVRTEAFF

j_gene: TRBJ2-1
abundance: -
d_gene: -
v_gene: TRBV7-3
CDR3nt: TGTGCCAGCAGCTTGGGTCTTTGGAATGAGCAGTTCTTC
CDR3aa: CASSLGLWNEQFF

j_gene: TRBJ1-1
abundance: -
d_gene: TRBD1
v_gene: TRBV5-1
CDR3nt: TGCGCCAGCAGCGGCGGGACAGGGCGGAACACTGAAGCTTTCTTT
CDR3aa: CASSGGTGRNTEAFF

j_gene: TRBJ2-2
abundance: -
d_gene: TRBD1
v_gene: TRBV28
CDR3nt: TGTGCCAGCAGCCTGGACAGGGTAGGGGAGCTGTTTTTT
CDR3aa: CASSLDRVGELFF

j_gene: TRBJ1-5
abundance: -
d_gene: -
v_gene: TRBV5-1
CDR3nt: TGCGCCAGCAGCTTGGGAGGTCGGATCAATCAGCCCCAGCATTTT
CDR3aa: CASSLGGRINQPQHF

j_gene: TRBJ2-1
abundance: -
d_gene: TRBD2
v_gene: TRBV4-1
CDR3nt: TGCGCCAGCAGGCCCGATCTGTTCGGTCTAGCGGCATCCTACAATGAGCAGTTCTTC
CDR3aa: CASRPDLFGLAASYNEQFF

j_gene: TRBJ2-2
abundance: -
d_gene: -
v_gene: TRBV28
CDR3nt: TGTGCCAGCATATATGGTGGGGCACAGGGAAGCACCGGGGAGCTGTTTTTT
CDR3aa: CASIYGGAQGSTGELFF

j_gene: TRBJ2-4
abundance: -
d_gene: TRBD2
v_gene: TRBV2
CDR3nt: TGTGCCAGCGACGACTCAGTTCTTAGCGGGGGAGGTTTC
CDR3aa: CASDDSVLSGGGF